This T cell receptor (beta chain) was identified during a study of monozygotic twins with inflammatory bowel disease. Findings and caveats of the study: The co-twins with IBD showed lower TCRbeta diversity (inverse Simpson) than their healthy siblings.

The CDR3 spans 16 residues. The V gene's germline CDR1 is MDHEN and CDR2 SYDVKM. cDNA for TCRalpha and TCRbeta was amplified by nested PCRs of roughly 17 then 8 to 10 cycles. TCRdb re-called the 5' RACE reads, yielding one record per CDR3 amino acid sequence without DNA. The table for this sample gives over 110,000 distinct CDR3 sequences. Donors gave about 2.5 ml of blood apiece. With respect to this clonotype: Its target is not known.

V usage is TRBV28 and J usage is TRBJ2-5; TCRdb designates TRBD2, a call that cannot be tested without DNA. The source material was blood. This TCR came from a human donor with ulcerative colitis or Crohn's disease, or a healthy co-twin of an affected twin (not recorded which). CDR3 in amino acids: CASSPRLAGWDETQYF.